The clone carrying this TCR beta chain turned up a few times. The target antigen is unknown. Unique molecular identifiers were built into the TCR beta cDNA libraries. cDNA molecules numbering around 450,000 came from roughly 0.93 to 9.6 million T cells. TCRdb reprocessed the PCR reads with MiXCR, giving one entry per CDR3 protein. The repertoire has about 540,000 distinct CDR3 sequences, around 34% of them found once; the top ten carry 4.5% to 7.5%. J was trimmed by 3 bases and V by 9 bases; bases with no gene match: 8. This CDR3 is 14 amino acids long. These data come from a study of post-analysis software for immune sequencing data. General study points: Significantly lower normalized Chao1 diversity was found in patients with multiple sclerosis relative to controls. Controls showed lower frequencies than patients for 4 or 5 TRBV segments, and TRBV5-6, TRBV5-1 and TRBV20-1 were among these.

The sample taken for sequencing was blood. This TCR derives from a girl between 2 and 17 years old with multiple sclerosis. The J gene is TRBJ2-7, the V gene TRBV12-3 or TRBV12-4, with 10 bases lining up with TRBD1. CDR3 nucleotide sequence: TGTGCCAGTGGGGACAGGGGCCCAAACTACGAGCAGTACTTC. It is translated as CASGDRGPNYEQYF.